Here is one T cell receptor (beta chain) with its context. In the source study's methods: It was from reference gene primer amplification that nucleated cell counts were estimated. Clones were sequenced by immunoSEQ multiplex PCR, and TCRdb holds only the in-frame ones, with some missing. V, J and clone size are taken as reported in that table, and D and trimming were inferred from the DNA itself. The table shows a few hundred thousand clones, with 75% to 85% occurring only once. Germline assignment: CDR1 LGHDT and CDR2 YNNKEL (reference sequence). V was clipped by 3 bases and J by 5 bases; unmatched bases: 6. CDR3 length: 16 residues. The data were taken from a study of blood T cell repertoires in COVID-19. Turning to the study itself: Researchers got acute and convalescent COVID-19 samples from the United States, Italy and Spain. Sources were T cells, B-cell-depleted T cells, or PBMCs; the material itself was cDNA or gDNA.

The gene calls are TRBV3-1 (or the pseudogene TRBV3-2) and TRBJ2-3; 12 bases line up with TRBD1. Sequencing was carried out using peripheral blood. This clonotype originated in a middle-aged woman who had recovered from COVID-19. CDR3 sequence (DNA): TGTGCCAGCAGCCACTGGGACAGGGGGCACGAAGATACGCAGTATTTT. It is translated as CASSHWDRGHEDTQYF.